The T cell receptor beta chain under discussion was sequenced for a study of blood T cells in healthy people across ages. This clonotype was observed a handful of times. Combining a sample-barcoded 5' primer with a J-beta primer mix, a second PCR ran for roughly 7 to 12 cycles. Via MiXCR, TCRdb re-called the 5' RACE reads, giving one row per CDR3 protein. The sample has about 1.6 million distinct CDR3 sequences; roughly a third are singletons. The sequenced sample consisted of blood. The clonotype originates from a woman aged 25-40 years in good health.

The CDR3 DNA sequence: TGTGCCAGCAGCCCCTCGGCCCAGACCAAGGATACGCAGTATTTT. Translation gives CASSPSAQTKDTQYF. This chain uses TRBV11-1 with TRBJ2-3; D is uncertain. V was clipped by 5 bases and J by 6 bases, with 18 bases between them. Germline CDR1 SGHAT, CDR2 FQDESV (reference sequence). CDR3 length: 15 amino acids.